This TCR beta chain was observed in a study of blood T cell repertoires in COVID-19. Study-level information: Sources were T cells, B-cell-depleted T cells, or PBMCs; the material itself was cDNA or gDNA.

Per the authors' pipeline: For nucleated cells, counts were estimated from reference gene primer amplification. Measured with immunoSEQ multiplex PCR; TCRdb has only the in-frame clones, and not every one. Clone size and the V and J calls come from that table; the DNA yielded D and trimming. The sample lists about 480,000 clones, around 89% occurring once. CDR1 is MDHEN and CDR2 is SYDVKM in the germline V gene. CDR3 length: 14 residues. V shed 5 bases and J shed 2 bases, with 12 bases lying between them. This clonotype originated in a woman in her thirties with acute or convalescent COVID-19. The source material was peripheral blood. The genes are TRBV28 and TRBJ1-1, with a weak D call TRBD1 (6 bases). The CDR3 nucleotides are TGTGCCAGCAGTCTCAGACAGGTTAACACTGAAGCTTTCTTT. Translated: CASSLRQVNTEAFF.